These 22 T cell receptor beta chains were all obtained from the same sample, sequenced in a study of blood T cell repertoires in COVID-19. Assay: immunoSEQ multiplex PCR; the TCRdb copy retains only in-frame clones and omits some. The table lists approximately 75,000 clones, approximately 79% of them singletons, with roughly 2.6% in the top ten. The sequenced sample consisted of peripheral blood. All receptors come from a human donor with acute or convalescent COVID-19. The donor label of this sample is uncertain.

The J gene is TRBJ2-4, the V gene TRBV7-9; TRBD2 matches at 7 bases. Germline lookup yields CDR1 SEHNR and CDR2 FQNEAQ (reference sequence). V dropped 5 bases and J dropped 2; count of bases not matched to a gene: 3. CDR3 size: 14 residues. DNA for the CDR3: TGTGCCAGCAGCCTCGGGGGGACCAAAAACATTCAGTACTTC. Translating it yields CASSLGGTKNIQYF.

This clone was observed once. The chain links TRBV6-5 to TRBJ2-7, with 9 bases lining up with TRBD1. This CDR3 has 15 amino acids. Germline V CDR1 and CDR2: MNHEY, SVGAGI. V dropped 5 bases and J dropped 5; count of bases not matched to a gene: 10. The CDR3 region has the DNA TGTGCCAGCAGTCGGACGGGACAGGGACCAGACGAGCAGTACTTC. Residues: CASSRTGQGPDEQYF.

V is TRBV9 and J is TRBJ2-5, with TRBD2 identical over 9 bases. This CDR3 has 15 residues. The V and J ends lost 4 bases and 1 base, in that order; junction bases with no gene match: 5. The V gene's germline CDR1 is SGDLS and CDR2 YYNGEE. CDR3 amino acids: CASSTPTSGQETQYF. The CDR3, as DNA: TGTGCCAGCAGCACTCCGACTAGCGGCCAAGAGACCCAGTACTTC.

The chain combines TRBV7-2 with TRBJ1-2; 7 bases fit TRBD1. The CDR3 contains 17 residues. The J segment lost 3 bases and the V segment lost 3 bases, leaving 13 bases of the junction unmatched. Germline values: CDR1 SGHTA, CDR2 FQGNSA. CDR3 in amino acids: CASSFRTGWKTDYGYTF. For the CDR3, the DNA is TGTGCCAGCAGCTTTAGGACAGGTTGGAAGACTGACTATGGCTACACCTTC.

This clone was counted a few times. The rearrangement uses TRBV7-2 and TRBJ2-7; possible D gene TRBD1, 6 bases. The CDR3 is 14 amino acids. Trimming took off 2 bases at V and 7 bases at J, with 15 bases between the two ends. Germline CDR1 SGHTA, CDR2 FQGNSA. Here the CDR3 DNA reads TGTGCCAGCAGCTTAAGTGGGGGCGTCGGGGAGCAGTACGTC. Amino acids: CASSLSGGVGEQYV.

This sequence joins TRBV28 and TRBJ1-1, with a possible D match to TRBD1 (6 bases). V lost 4 bases and J 5 bases, leaving 17 bases between the germline ends. This CDR3 spans 15 amino acids. Germline CDR1 reads MDHEN; CDR2 reads SYDVKM. The CDR3 loop reads CASSYQGLRNTEAFF. In DNA, the CDR3 is TGTGCCAGCAGTTACCAGGGGTTGCGGAATACTGAAGCTTTCTTT. The full variable domain, with the rest looked up from reference TRBV28 and TRBJ1-1, is DVKVTQSSRYLVKRTGEKVFLECVQDMDHENMFWYRQDPGLGLRLIYFSYDVKMKEKGDIPEGYSVSREKKERFSLILESASTNQTSMYLCASSYQGLRNTEAFFGQGTRLTVV.

The rearrangement uses TRBV30 and TRBJ2-5, with TRBD2 matching 8 bases. This CDR3 is built from 15 residues. The trim removed 1 base at V and 2 bases at J, leaving 6 bases unmatched. The germline V gene encodes CDR1 GTSNPN and CDR2 SVGIG (reference sequence). CDR3 sequence reads: CAWSESSGPQETQYF. In nucleotides, the CDR3 is TGTGCCTGGAGTGAGTCTAGCGGGCCACAAGAGACCCAGTACTTC.

Written as DNA, the CDR3 is TGTGCCAGCAGTCTAGTCGGAAGCTCTGGGGCCAACGTCCTGACTTTC. It encodes CASSLVGSSGANVLTF. The V call is TRBV28, the J call TRBJ2-6; no firm D call. The CDR3 totals 16 residues. Germline loops: CDR1 MDHEN, CDR2 SYDVKM. Between the trimmed V and J ends, which lost 5 bases and 0 bases, there was a span of 11 bases.

The chain combines TRBV19 with TRBJ1-6, with a weak D call TRBD1 (6 bases). This CDR3 comprises 14 residues. V was shortened by 6 bases and J by 8 bases, with 14 bases between the two germline ends. Germline V CDR1 and CDR2: LNHDA, SQIVND (reference sequence). The CDR3 DNA is TGTGCCAGTAGCACGGACAGAACCTATTCACCCCTCCACTTT. Residues: CASSTDRTYSPLHF.

The chain carries TRBV14 and TRBJ1-2; D is uncertain. The CDR3 covers 17 residues. The germline CDR1 and CDR2 sequences are SGHDN and FVKESK. Trimming pared 0 bases from V and 3 bases from J, leaving 17 bases between. CDR3 bases: TGTGCCAGCAGCCAAGAAGGCTTGCGGGGAGTTGACTATGGCTACACCTTC. Translating it yields CASSQEGLRGVDYGYTF.

The rearrangement links TRBV5-1 to TRBJ1-2; D call uncertain. Trimming took off 5 bases at V and 3 bases at J, with 14 bases between the two ends. In germline, CDR1 is SGHRS, CDR2 YFSETQ. CDR3 length equals 14 residues. In DNA form, the CDR3 reads TGCGCCAGCAGGGAACGAACAGAATACTATGGCTACACCTTC. Encoded protein: CASRERTEYYGYTF.

The count of this clone is one. The J gene is TRBJ1-1, the V gene TRBV27; no clear D. This CDR3 is 14 amino acids long. Trimming left V 5 bases short and J 6 bases short, with 16 bases between. Germline loops: CDR1 MNHEY, CDR2 SMNVEV (reference sequence). The CDR3 nucleotides are TGTGCCAGCAGTAAGAAACAATCCGGGGCTGAAGCTTTCTTT. Its protein is CASSKKQSGAEAFF.

This clone was observed a handful of times. V and J are TRBV18 and TRBJ1-5; D not resolved. Looked up from germline, CDR1 is KGHSH and CDR2 is LQKENI. V lost 2 bases to trimming and J lost 5 bases, with 10 bases between them. The CDR3 length is 14 residues. The CDR3 spells CASSPGGPDQPQHF. CDR3 in DNA: TGTGCCAGCTCACCAGGCGGGCCCGATCAGCCCCAGCATTTT. Using reference TRBV18 and TRBJ1-5 for the parts outside the CDR3, the full variable domain is NAGVMQNPRHLVRRRGQEARLRCSPMKGHSHVYWYRQLPEEGLKFMVYLQKENIIDESGMPKERFSAEFPKEGPSILRIQQVVRGDSAAYFCASSPGGPDQPQHFGDGTRLSIL.

The genes are TRBV19 and TRBJ2-2, with D tentatively TRBD1 (6 bases). Per the germline V gene, CDR1 is LNHDA and CDR2 is SQIVND (reference sequence). This CDR3 comprises 16 residues. Trimming cost V 2 bases and J 6 bases, with 16 bases left between them. The CDR3 region is CASSILGAQGAGELFF. The CDR3 bases are TGTGCCAGTAGTATATTGGGGGCCCAAGGGGCCGGGGAGCTGTTTTTT.

V usage is TRBV11-2 and J usage is TRBJ1-1; weak D call: TRBD1 (6 bases). This CDR3 is 16 amino acids long. V gave up 1 base and J gave up 1 base, with 13 bases separating them. The germline CDR1 and CDR2 sequences are SGHAT and FQNNGV. This CDR3 is CASSLVGTRGNTEAFF. The CDR3 DNA follows: TGTGCCAGCAGCTTAGTCGGGACAAGGGGGAACACTGAAGCTTTCTTT.

The chain employs TRBV10-3 and TRBJ2-1; 7 bases are a match to TRBD2. This CDR3 is built from 14 residues. V lost 7 bases, J lost 4 bases, and 7 bases stayed unmatched. The V gene's germline CDR1 is ENHRY and CDR2 SYGVKD. For the CDR3, the DNA is TGTGCCATCAACGAAAGCGGGATTTACAATGAGCAGTTCTTC. It specifies CAINESGIYNEQFF.

V gene TRBV5-1 combines with J gene TRBJ2-1; 11 bases are shared with TRBD1. The CDR3 spans 15 residues. The V segment lost 3 bases and the J segment 6 bases; nucleotides outside the gene matches: 5. Germline CDR1 SGHRS, CDR2 YFSETQ. CDR3 in DNA: TGCGCCAGCAGCTCCGGGACAGGGGGACCCAATGAGCAGTTCTTC. The encoded protein is CASSSGTGGPNEQFF.

This chain links TRBV7-3 with TRBJ2-3; 8 bases map to TRBD2. The CDR3 has 15 amino acids. V lost 5 bases, J lost 1 base, and 5 bases stayed unmatched. The germline CDR1 and CDR2 sequences are SGHTA and FQGTGA. In DNA, the CDR3 is TGTGCCAGCAGCAACAAAGCGGGAGGCACAGATACGCAGTATTTT. Protein sequence: CASSNKAGGTDTQYF.

In nucleotides, the CDR3 is TGTGCCAGCGAGACGAGTGACCTAGGGGACGAGCAGTACTTC. Translating gives CASETSDLGDEQYF. This chain joins TRBV2 and TRBJ2-7, with a possible D match to TRBD1 (5 bases). CDR1 SNHLY and CDR2 FYNNEI come from the germline V gene. The CDR3 totals 14 residues. The ends were cut back, 8 bases at V and 5 bases at J, with 19 bases in the middle.

The table lists this clone with a few counts. The chain is built from TRBV9 and TRBJ2-3, with 7 bases that match TRBD2. Germline trimming cut 4 bases from V and 2 bases from J; bases unmatched to any gene: 13. Germline values: CDR1 SGDLS, CDR2 YYNGEE. The length of the CDR3 is 17 residues. CDR3 protein: CASSTPVGGTDTDTQYF. CDR3 nucleotide sequence: TGTGCCAGCAGCACCCCAGTGGGGGGGACGGACACAGATACGCAGTATTTT.

The rearrangement joins TRBV5-4 to TRBJ2-3; 8 bases fit TRBD2. The germline gives CDR1 SGHNT, CDR2 YYREEE (reference sequence). This CDR3 is built from 14 residues. V gave up 6 bases and J gave up 3 bases; unmatched junction bases: 6. The CDR3 DNA reads as TGTGCCAGCAACGAATTAGCGGGGACAGATACGCAGTATTTT. It yields the protein CASNELAGTDTQYF. Variable domain in full (rest from reference TRBV5-4 and TRBJ2-3): ETGVTQSPTHLIKTRGQQVTLRCSSQSGHNTVSWYQQALGQGPQFIFQYYREEENGRGNFPPRFSGLQFPNYSSELNVNALELDDSALYLCASNELAGTDTQYFGPGTRLTVL.

The chain recombines TRBV7-9 with TRBJ1-2; tentative D call: TRBD1 (5 bases). CDR3 length equals 13 residues. V dropped 4 bases and J dropped 6 bases, with 12 bases sitting between them. The germline gives CDR1 SEHNR, CDR2 FQNEAQ (reference sequence). CDR3 in DNA: TGTGCCAGCAGCTCCGACAGAGGACATGGCTACACCTTC. It translates to CASSSDRGHGYTF.